This T cell receptor beta chain was captured in a study of T cell responses to AZD1222 COVID-19 vaccine. Study conclusions and caveats: Spike regions recognized by vaccine-associated CD4 TCRs spanned the protein, led by 160-218 and 743-854.

Method: immunoSEQ multiplex PCR; TCRdb's copy keeps in-frame clones and lacks some. There are 200,000 or so clones in the sample; around nine tenths occur only once, and 6% to 8.5% lies in the top ten. The CDR3 runs 11 residues. Looked up from germline, CDR1 is DFQATT and CDR2 is SNEGSKA (reference sequence). The germline V and J ends were trimmed by 3 bases and 7 bases, with 10 bases remaining between them. With regard to this clone: Its antigen is unidentified.

Sequenced material: peripheral blood, taken on day 0 of AZD1222 vaccination. The receptor comes from an adult in good health. The chain recombines TRBV20-1 with TRBJ2-7; no definite D call. The CDR3 region is CSASASREQYF. The CDR3 DNA reads TGCAGTGCTAGCGCGTCTCGGGAGCAGTACTTC.